The following is a TCR beta chain sequence with its context. As yet, its antigen is unknown. This beta chain lies outside the target of a library built for alpha chains; its clone size means little. Germline loops: CDR1 SEHNR, CDR2 FQNEAQ (reference sequence). The CDR3 is 15 residues long. Germline trimming cut 5 bases from V and 5 bases from J; bases unmatched to any gene: 6. This specimen belongs to a study of spatial heterogeneity in lung cancer. Study outcomes and limitations: Counts of expanded intratumoral alpha and beta TCRs tracked tumor mutation counts. Coverage of tumor T cells was estimated at approximately 7% for alpha chains and 13% to 15% for beta chains.

Every TCR cDNA molecule carried a tag that served as a unique molecular identifier. A single record per CDR3 protein comes from TCRdb applying MiXCR to the 5' RACE reads. This table has some 6,900 distinct CDR3 sequences, roughly an eighth appearing once. The sample's time point: sample taken at primary tumor resection. Unsorted whole RNA from tumor, nontumor lung or frozen PBMC underwent sequencing. The source was lung tumor tissue, collected at surgery. This clonotype originated in a male donor with early-stage non-small cell lung cancer. The V gene is TRBV7-9, the J gene TRBJ2-7; 13 bases are a match to TRBD2. The CDR3 coding sequence is TGTGCCAGCAGCATACTAGCGGGAGGGGTCAACGAGCAGTACTTC. Protein sequence: CASSILAGGVNEQYF.